The clone carrying this T cell receptor (beta chain) was seen just once. The antigen remains unidentified. This sample was taken from a study of T cells after posttransplantation cyclophosphamide. Study observations and caveats: Later post-transplant blood repertoires were often dominated by donor CD8+ memory clones. Tissue-infiltrating T cells from skin or gut overlapped little with blood T cells. TRB clonality was highly associated with recipient CMV seropositivity and reactivation.

A marrow graft followed busulfan-fludarabine conditioning, with cyclophosphamide on days +3 and +4. Repertoires were generated with immunoSEQ multiplex PCR, while TCRdb's copy carries only in-frame clones and drops some. Counted here are some 20,000 clones, around 70% occurring once; the ten biggest clones make up 27%. Trimming took off 5 bases at V and 4 bases at J, with 15 bases between the two ends. CDR1 SGHTA and CDR2 FQGNSA come from the germline V gene. The CDR3 extends over 16 amino acids. This receptor was taken from a male patient between 25 and 39 years old who received an allogeneic stem cell transplant from a related donor, was CMV-positive, and had acute GVHD only. Some of these T cells may belong to the graft donor. Here the sequenced sample was PBMCs, taken after an allogeneic stem cell transplant with post-transplant cyclophosphamide. This chain links TRBV7-2 with TRBJ1-6; TRBD1 might be the D (6 bases). The CDR3 nucleotides are TGTGCCAGCAGCCCAACACGGACAGATTATAATTCACCCCTCCACTTT. Translation gives CASSPTRTDYNSPLHF.